These 4 T cell receptor beta chains came from one sample sequenced in a study of memory CD4+ T cells and cytomegalovirus serostatus (dated by TCRdb to the late 2010s). The library was prepared using the immunoSEQ multiplex PCR assay. Sourced from immuneACCESS, this table was stored by TCRdb with only in-frame sequences that have V and J called. A share of the clones is absent; for the studies checked, an unresolved V gene accounts for under half, and the remainder has no known explanation. The sample table holds roughly 84,000 clones, of which around 80% were seen once. The ten largest clones add up to around 0.77% of the sample. Single viable CD3+CD4+CD8-CD45RO+ cells were sorted as memory CD4+ T cells on a FACSAria II. The sequenced sample consisted of memory CD4+ T cells from blood. These TCRs come from an adult in good health and CMV-seronegative.

The V gene is TRBV9, the J gene TRBJ1-6, with 9 bases aligning to TRBD1. The CDR3 covers 16 residues. Germline V gene lookup returns CDR1 SGDLS and CDR2 YYNGEE. V shed 2 bases and J 9 bases; nucleotides not matched to a gene: 9. The CDR3 nucleotides are TGTGCCAGCAGCGTGAGGGACAGGGCCTGGGGTTCACCCCTCCACTTT. It encodes CASSVRDRAWGSPLHF.

The chain joins TRBV5-1 to TRBJ1-1; 11 bases are a match to TRBD1. This CDR3 comprises 16 residues. CDR1 and CDR2 from the germline V gene are SGHRS and YFSETQ. Unmatched junction bases numbered 7, after V lost 4 bases and J lost 2 bases. The CDR3: CASSTGTGGTNTEAFF. The DNA for the CDR3 is TGCGCCAGCAGCACCGGGACAGGGGGAACCAACACTGAAGCTTTCTTT.

The chain combines TRBV30 with TRBJ2-3; possible D gene TRBD1, 7 bases. Germline-derived CDR1 and CDR2 are GTSNPN and SVGIG (reference sequence). There are 15 residues in the CDR3. V was shortened by 2 bases and J by 3 bases, with 15 bases between the two germline ends. The CDR3 region has the DNA TGTGCCTGGAGTTCAGGGGGGATCGGTACAGATACGCAGTATTTT. It encodes CAWSSGGIGTDTQYF.

In DNA, the CDR3 is TGCAGCGCTCGAAAGGCAGGGGCGAACACTGAAGCTTTCTTT. This codes for CSARKAGANTEAFF. The chain carries TRBV29-1 and TRBJ1-1; D is perhaps TRBD1 (6 bases). The V gene lost 7 bases and the J gene lost 1 base, with 16 bases spanning the gap. Germline V gene lookup returns CDR1 SQVTM and CDR2 ANQGSEA. This CDR3 has 14 residues. Based on the CDR3 plus reference TRBV29-1 and TRBJ1-1, the full variable domain is SAVISQKPSRDICQRGTSLTIQCQVDSQVTMMFWYRQQPGQSLTLIATANQGSEATYESGFVIDKFPISRPNLTFSTLTVSNMSPEDSSIYLCSARKAGANTEAFFGQGTRLTVV.